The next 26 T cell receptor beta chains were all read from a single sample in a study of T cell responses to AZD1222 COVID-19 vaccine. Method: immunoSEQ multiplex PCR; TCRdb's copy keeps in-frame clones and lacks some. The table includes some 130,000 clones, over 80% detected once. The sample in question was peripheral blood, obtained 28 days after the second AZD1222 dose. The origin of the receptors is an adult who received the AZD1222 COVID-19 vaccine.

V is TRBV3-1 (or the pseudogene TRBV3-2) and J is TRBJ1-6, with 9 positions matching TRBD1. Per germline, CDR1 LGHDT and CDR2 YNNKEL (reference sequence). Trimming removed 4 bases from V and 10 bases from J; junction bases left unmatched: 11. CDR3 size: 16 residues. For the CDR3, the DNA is TGTGCCAGCAGCCCCGGGACAGGGCTAAGTACGTCACCCCTCCACTTT. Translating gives CASSPGTGLSTSPLHF.

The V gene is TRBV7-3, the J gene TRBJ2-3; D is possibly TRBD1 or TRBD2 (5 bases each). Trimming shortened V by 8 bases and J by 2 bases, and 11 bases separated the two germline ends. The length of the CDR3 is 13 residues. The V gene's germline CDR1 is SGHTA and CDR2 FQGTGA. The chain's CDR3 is CASGGAITDTQYF. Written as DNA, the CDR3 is TGTGCCAGCGGGGGAGCAATCACAGATACGCAGTATTTT.

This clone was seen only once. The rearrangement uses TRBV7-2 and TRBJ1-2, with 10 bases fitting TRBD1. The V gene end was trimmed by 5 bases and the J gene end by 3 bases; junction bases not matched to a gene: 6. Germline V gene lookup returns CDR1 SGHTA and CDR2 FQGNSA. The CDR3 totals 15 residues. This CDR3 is CASSLGQGVDYGYTF. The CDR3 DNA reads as TGTGCCAGCAGCCTTGGACAGGGGGTGGACTATGGCTACACCTTC.

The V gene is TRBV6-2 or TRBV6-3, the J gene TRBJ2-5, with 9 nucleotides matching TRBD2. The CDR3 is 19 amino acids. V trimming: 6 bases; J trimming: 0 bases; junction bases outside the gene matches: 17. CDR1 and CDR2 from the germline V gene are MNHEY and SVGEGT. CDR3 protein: CASSQPPGRAGGHQETQYF. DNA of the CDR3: TGTGCCAGCAGCCAGCCACCGGGAAGAGCGGGGGGCCACCAAGAGACCCAGTACTTC.

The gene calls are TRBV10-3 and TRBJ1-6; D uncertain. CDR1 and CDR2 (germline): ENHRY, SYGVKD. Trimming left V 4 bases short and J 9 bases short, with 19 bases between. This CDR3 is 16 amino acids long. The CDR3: CAISAGIGLRGSPLHF. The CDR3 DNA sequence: TGTGCCATCAGTGCGGGTATAGGACTTCGGGGTTCACCCCTCCACTTT.

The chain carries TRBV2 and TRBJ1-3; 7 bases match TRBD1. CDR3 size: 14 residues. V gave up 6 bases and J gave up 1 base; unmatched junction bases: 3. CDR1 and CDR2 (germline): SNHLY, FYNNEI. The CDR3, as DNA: TGTGCCAGCAGAGGGACAGAGTCTGGAAACACCATATATTTT. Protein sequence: CASRGTESGNTIYF. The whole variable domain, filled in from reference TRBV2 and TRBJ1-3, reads EPEVTQTPSHQVTQMGQEVILRCVPISNHLYFYWYRQILGQKVEFLVSFYNNEISEKSEIFDDQFSVERPDGSNFTLKIRSTKLEDSAMYFCASRGTESGNTIYFGEGSWLTVV.

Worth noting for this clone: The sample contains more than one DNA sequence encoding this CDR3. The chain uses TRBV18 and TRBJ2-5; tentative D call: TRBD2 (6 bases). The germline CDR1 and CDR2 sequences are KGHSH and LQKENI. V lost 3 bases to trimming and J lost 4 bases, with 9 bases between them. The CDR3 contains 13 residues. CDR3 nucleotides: TGTGCCAGCTCACCGGCGGGGTCAGAGACCCAGTACTTC. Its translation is CASSPAGSETQYF.

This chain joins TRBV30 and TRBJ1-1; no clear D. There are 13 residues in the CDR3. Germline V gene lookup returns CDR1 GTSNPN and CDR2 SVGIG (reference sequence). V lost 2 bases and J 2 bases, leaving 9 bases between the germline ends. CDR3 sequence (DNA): TGTGCCTGGAGTCAACACCGAAACACTGAAGCTTTCTTT. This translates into CAWSQHRNTEAFF.

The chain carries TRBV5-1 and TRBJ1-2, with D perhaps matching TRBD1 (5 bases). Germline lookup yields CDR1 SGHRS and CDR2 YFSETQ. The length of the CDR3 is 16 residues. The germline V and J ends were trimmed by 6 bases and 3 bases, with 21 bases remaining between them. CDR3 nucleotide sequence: TGCGCCAGCAAAACGTTGAGGGGTGGCGCGGACTATGGCTACACCTTC. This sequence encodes CASKTLRGGADYGYTF.

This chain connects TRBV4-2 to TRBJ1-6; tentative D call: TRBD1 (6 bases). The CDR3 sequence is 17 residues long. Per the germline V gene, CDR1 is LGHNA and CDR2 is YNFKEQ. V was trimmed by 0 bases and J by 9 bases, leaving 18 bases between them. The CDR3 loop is CASSQDLGGNPTSPLHF. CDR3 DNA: TGTGCCAGCAGCCAAGATCTAGGGGGTAATCCCACTTCACCCCTCCACTTT.

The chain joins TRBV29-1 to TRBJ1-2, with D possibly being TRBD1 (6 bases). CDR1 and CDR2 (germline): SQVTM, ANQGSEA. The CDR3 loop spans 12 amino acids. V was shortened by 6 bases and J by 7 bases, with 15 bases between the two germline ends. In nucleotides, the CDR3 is TGCAGCGTCGTGGGGGGCATGGGTGGCTACACCTTC. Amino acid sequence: CSVVGGMGGYTF.

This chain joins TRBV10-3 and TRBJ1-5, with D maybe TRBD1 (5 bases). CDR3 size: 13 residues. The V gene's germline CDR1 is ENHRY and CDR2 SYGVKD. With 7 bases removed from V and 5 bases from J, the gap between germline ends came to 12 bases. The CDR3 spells CAITRQLDQPQHF. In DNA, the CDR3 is TGTGCCATCACCAGACAGTTAGATCAGCCCCAGCATTTT.

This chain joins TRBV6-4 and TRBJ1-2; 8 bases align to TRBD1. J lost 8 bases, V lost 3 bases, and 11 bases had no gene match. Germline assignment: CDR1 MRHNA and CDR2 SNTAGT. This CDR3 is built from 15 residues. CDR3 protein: CASSDQTQGAGGYTF. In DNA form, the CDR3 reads TGTGCCAGCAGTGATCAGACCCAGGGGGCAGGAGGCTACACCTTC.

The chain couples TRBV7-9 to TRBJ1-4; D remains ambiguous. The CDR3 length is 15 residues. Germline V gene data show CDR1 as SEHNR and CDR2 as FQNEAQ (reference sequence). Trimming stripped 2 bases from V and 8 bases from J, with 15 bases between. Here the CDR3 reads CASSLIGPGHEKLFF. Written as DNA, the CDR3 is TGTGCCAGCAGCTTAATAGGGCCCGGCCACGAAAAACTGTTTTTT.

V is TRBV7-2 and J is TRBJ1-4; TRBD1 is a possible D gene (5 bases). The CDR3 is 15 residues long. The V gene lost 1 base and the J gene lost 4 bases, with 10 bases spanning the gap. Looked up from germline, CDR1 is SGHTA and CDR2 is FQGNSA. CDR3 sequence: CASSLEGEVNEKLFF. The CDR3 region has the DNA TGTGCCAGCAGCTTAGAAGGGGAGGTTAATGAAAAACTGTTTTTT.

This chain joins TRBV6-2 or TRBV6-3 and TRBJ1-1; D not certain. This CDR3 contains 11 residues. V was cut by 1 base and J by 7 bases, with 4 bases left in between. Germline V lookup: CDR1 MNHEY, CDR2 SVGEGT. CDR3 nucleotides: TGTGCCAGCAGTTACTTCGTTGAAGCTTTCTTT. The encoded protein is CASSYFVEAFF.

The CDR3: CASSPGTGSGNTIYF. DNA for the CDR3: TGCGCCAGCAGCCCTGGGACGGGCTCTGGAAACACCATATATTTT. V usage is TRBV4-3 and J usage is TRBJ1-3; D may be TRBD1 (5 bases). V gave up 4 bases and J gave up 0 bases, with 10 bases separating them. The germline V gene has CDR1 LGHNA and CDR2 YSLEER. The CDR3 covers 15 residues.

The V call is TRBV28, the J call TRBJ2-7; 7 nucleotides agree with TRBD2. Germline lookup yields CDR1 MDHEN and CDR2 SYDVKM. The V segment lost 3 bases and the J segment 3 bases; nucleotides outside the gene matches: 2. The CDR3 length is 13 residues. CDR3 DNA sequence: TGTGCCAGCAGTTTCGGGGAGGGCTACGAGCAGTACTTC. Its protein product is CASSFGEGYEQYF.

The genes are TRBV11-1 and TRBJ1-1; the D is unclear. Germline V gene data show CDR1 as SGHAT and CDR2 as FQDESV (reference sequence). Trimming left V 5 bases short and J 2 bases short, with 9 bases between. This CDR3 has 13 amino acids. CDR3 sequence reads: CASSLRGNTEAFF. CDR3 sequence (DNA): TGTGCCAGCAGCCTGCGGGGAAACACTGAAGCTTTCTTT.

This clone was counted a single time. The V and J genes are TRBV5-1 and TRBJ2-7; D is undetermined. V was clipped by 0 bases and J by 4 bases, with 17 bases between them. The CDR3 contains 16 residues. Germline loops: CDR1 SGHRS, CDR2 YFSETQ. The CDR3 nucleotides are TGCGCCAGCAGCTTGGCCAAGTGGAGCGTGGGATACGAGCAGTACTTC. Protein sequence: CASSLAKWSVGYEQYF.

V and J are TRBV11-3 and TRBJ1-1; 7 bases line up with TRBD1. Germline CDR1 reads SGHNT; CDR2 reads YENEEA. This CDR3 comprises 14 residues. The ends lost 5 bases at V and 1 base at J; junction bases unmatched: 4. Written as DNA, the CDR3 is TGTGCCAGCAGCCGAAGGACAGGGAACACTGAAGCTTTCTTT. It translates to CASSRRTGNTEAFF.

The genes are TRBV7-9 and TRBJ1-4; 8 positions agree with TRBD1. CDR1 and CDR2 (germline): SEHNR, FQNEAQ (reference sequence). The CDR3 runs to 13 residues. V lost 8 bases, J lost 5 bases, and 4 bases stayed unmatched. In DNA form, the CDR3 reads TGTGCCAGCGCTAACAGGGGGAATGAAAAACTGTTTTTT. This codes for CASANRGNEKLFF.

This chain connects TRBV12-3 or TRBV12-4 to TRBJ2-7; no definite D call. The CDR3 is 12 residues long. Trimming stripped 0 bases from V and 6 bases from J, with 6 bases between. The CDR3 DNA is TGTGCCAGCAGTTTAGCGCCCGGCGAGCAGTACTTC. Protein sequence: CASSLAPGEQYF.

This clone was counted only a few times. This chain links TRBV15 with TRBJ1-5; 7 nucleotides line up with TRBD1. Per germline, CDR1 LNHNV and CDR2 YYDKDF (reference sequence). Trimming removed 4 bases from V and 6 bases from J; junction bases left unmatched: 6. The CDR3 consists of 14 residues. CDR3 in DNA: TGTGCCACCAGCATACAGGGGATCGGTCAGCCCCAGCATTTT. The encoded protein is CATSIQGIGQPQHF.

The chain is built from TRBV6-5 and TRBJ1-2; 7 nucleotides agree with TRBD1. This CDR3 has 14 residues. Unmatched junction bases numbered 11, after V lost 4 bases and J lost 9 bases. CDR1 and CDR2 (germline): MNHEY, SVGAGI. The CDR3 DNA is TGTGCCAGCAGTTCAAGGGGGGCAGGGGGTCGCTACACCTTC. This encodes CASSSRGAGGRYTF.

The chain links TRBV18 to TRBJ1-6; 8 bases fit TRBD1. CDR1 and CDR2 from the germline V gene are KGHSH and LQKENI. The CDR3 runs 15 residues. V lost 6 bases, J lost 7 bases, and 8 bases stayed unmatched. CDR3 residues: CASSNERTGNSPLHF. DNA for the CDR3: TGTGCCAGCTCGAACGAGCGGACAGGGAATTCACCCCTCCACTTT. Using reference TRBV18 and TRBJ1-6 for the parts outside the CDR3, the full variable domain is NAGVMQNPRHLVRRRGQEARLRCSPMKGHSHVYWYRQLPEEGLKFMVYLQKENIIDESGMPKERFSAEFPKEGPSILRIQQVVRGDSAAYFCASSNERTGNSPLHFGNGTRLTVT.